Listed here are 9 T cell receptor beta chains from one sample, sequenced in a study of long-term antiretroviral therapy in people with HIV. At the survey level, the v3.0 immunoSEQ assay was run. TCRdb keeps only in-frame clones here, not all; method: immunoSEQ multiplex PCR. The sample holds around 12,000 clones, approximately 79% seen once. The source material was unsorted PBMCs, sampled 0.8 years before starting antiretroviral therapy. The receptor source for this set is a woman aged 40 to 49 with HIV.

This clone came up a few times. The chain employs TRBV9 and TRBJ1-2; D may be TRBD1 (5 bases). From germline, CDR1 is SGDLS and CDR2 YYNGEE. V dropped 4 bases and J dropped 8 bases, with 15 bases sitting between them. The CDR3 is made up of 13 amino acids. This CDR3 reads CASSRAGSEGYTF. CDR3 bases: TGTGCCAGCAGCCGGGCAGGGAGTGAAGGCTACACCTTC.

The CDR3 bases are TGTGCCAGCAGCGACGAAAACTACGAGCAGTACTTC. Protein: CASSDENYEQYF. The chain links TRBV6-1 to TRBJ2-7, with D unresolved. Germline V gene sequence: CDR1 MNHNS, CDR2 SASEGT. V was shortened by 6 bases and J by 3 bases, with 9 bases between the two germline ends. The CDR3 totals 12 residues.

The chain combines TRBV7-2 with TRBJ2-3, with 7 nucleotides matching TRBD2. J lost 10 bases, V lost 3 bases, and 4 bases had no gene match. CDR1 and CDR2 (germline): SGHTA, FQGNSA. The CDR3 extends over 12 amino acids. The CDR3 loop is CASSFRGSPQYF. Written as DNA, the CDR3 is TGTGCCAGCAGCTTTCGCGGGAGTCCGCAGTATTTT.

V gene TRBV9 combines with J gene TRBJ2-2; 11 nucleotides agree with TRBD2. CDR1 SGDLS and CDR2 YYNGEE come from the germline V gene. V was clipped by 4 bases and J by 3 bases; unmatched bases: 5. The CDR3 totals 16 residues. The CDR3 loop reads CASSPRTSGYTGELFF. The CDR3 bases are TGTGCCAGCAGCCCCCGGACTAGCGGGTACACCGGGGAGCTGTTTTTT.

The rearrangement links TRBV7-9 to TRBJ2-1, with 7 bases identical to TRBD1. The CDR3 length is 14 residues. Germline trimming cut 1 base from V and 6 bases from J; bases unmatched to any gene: 3. Germline CDR1 is SEHNR and CDR2 is FQNEAQ (reference sequence). The CDR3 loop reads CASSLGTGFNEQFF. DNA for the CDR3: TGTGCCAGCAGCTTAGGGACAGGTTTCAATGAGCAGTTCTTC.

The chain employs TRBV9 and TRBJ2-3; D gene uncertain. Per the germline V gene, CDR1 is SGDLS and CDR2 is YYNGEE. The CDR3 runs 13 residues. The V gene lost 2 bases and the J gene lost 5 bases, with 9 bases spanning the gap. The CDR3 loop reads CASSVPDRDTQYF. Here the CDR3 DNA reads TGTGCCAGCAGCGTGCCAGACCGAGATACGCAGTATTTT.

The chain has TRBV18 and TRBJ1-1; D not certain. The CDR3 runs to 14 residues. V lost 2 bases and J lost 7, with 14 bases in between. Looked up from germline, CDR1 is KGHSH and CDR2 is LQKENI. The CDR3 DNA follows: TGTGCCAGCTCACCATTTTCAGGACGCCTTGAAGCTTTCTTT. It translates to CASSPFSGRLEAFF.

This clone was detected only a few times. CDR3 protein: CASSQDPDQPQHF. In DNA, the CDR3 is TGCGCCAGCAGCCAAGATCCCGATCAGCCCCAGCATTTT. This sequence joins TRBV4-1 and TRBJ1-5, with unresolved D. The V gene's germline CDR1 is MGHRA and CDR2 YSYEKL. V dropped 0 bases and J dropped 5 bases, with 5 bases sitting between them. The CDR3 runs to 13 residues.

This clone came up a few times. The rearrangement links TRBV9 to TRBJ2-7, with D possibly being TRBD1 (9 bases). V shed 4 bases and J shed 3 bases, with 26 bases lying between them. Germline V gene sequence: CDR1 SGDLS, CDR2 YYNGEE. CDR3 length: 18 residues. The CDR3 nucleotides read TGTGCCAGCAGCCCTAGAGGGACAGGGCGGGAGGTCCGCTACGAGCAGTACTTC. It is translated as CASSPRGTGREVRYEQYF.